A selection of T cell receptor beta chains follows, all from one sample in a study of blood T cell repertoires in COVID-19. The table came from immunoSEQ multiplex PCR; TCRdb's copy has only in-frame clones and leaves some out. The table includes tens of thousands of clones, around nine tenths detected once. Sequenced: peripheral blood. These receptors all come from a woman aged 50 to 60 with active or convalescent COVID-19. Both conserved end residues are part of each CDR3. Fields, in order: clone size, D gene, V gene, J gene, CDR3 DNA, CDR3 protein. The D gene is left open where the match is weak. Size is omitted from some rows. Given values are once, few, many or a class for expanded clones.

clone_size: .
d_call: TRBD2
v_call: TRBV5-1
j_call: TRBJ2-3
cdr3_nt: TGCGCCAGCAGCTCGGGACTAGCGGGACGAACGACACATACGCAGTATTTT
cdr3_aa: CASSSGLAGRTTHTQYF

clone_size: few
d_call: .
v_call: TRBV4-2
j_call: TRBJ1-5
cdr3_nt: TGTGCCAGCAGCCAAGATCAGTTGAATCAGCCCCAGCATTTT
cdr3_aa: CASSQDQLNQPQHF

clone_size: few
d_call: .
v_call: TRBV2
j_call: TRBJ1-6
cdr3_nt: TGTGCCAGCACCATGACCGAAACAGGAACATCACCCCTCCACTTT
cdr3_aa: CASTMTETGTSPLHF

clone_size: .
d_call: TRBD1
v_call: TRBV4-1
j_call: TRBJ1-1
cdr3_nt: TGCGCCAGCAGCTCTTTACCGGGACAGGGGAGGACTGAAGCTTTCTTT
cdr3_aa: CASSSLPGQGRTEAFF

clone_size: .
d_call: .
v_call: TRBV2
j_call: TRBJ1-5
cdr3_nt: TGTGCCAGCAGTGTCGGAGAGGGAAGGTGGCAGCCCCAGCATTTT
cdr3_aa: CASSVGEGRWQPQHF

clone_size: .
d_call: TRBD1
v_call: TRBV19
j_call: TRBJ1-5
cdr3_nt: TGTGCCAGTAGTGGGACAGGGCCCTATCAGCCCCAGCATTTT
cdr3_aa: CASSGTGPYQPQHF

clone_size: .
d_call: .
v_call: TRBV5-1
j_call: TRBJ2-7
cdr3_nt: TGCGCCAGCAGCTTGGGCAGCGAGGGCGCCTACGAGCAGTACTTC
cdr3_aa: CASSLGSEGAYEQYF

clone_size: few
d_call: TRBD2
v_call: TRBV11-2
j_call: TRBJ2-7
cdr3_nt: TGTGCCAGCAGCGACCGGACTAGCGGCTCCTACGAGCAGTACTTC
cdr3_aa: CASSDRTSGSYEQYF

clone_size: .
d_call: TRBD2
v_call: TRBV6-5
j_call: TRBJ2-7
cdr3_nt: TGTGCCAGCAGTTATGGGAGGGACCCCGACGAGCAGTACTTC
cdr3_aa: CASSYGRDPDEQYF

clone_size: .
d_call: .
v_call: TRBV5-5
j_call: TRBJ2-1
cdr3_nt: TGTGCCAGCAGCCCTGGGAGTCCTGAGCAGTTCTTC
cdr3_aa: CASSPGSPEQFF

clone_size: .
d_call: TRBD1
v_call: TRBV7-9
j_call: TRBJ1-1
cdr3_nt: TGTGCCAGCAGCCCGGACAGGGTGGGCACTGAAGCTTTCTTT
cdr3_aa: CASSPDRVGTEAFF

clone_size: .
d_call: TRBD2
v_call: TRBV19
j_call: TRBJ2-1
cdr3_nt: TGTGCCAGTAGTATAGGGACTAGCGGGAGGCCCGTTATCCTTTACAATGAGCAGTTCTTC
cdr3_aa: CASSIGTSGRPVILYNEQFF

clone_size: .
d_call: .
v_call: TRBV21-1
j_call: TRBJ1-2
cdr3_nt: TGTGCCAGCAGCAAACGAGCAGGACAACCTAACTATGGCTACACCTTC
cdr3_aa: CASSKRAGQPNYGYTF

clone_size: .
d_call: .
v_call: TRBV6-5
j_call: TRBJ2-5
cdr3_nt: TGTGCCAGCATTGGACGGGAGGAGACCCAGTACTTC
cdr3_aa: CASIGREETQYF

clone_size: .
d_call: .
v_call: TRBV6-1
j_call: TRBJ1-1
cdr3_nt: TGTGCCAGCAGTGAAGAGGGGCAGTACACTGAAGCTTTCTTT
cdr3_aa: CASSEEGQYTEAFF

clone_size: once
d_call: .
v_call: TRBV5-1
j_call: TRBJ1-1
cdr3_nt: TGCGCCAGCAGCTTCGGCGGGACGGACAACACTGAAGCTTTCTTT
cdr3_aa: CASSFGGTDNTEAFF

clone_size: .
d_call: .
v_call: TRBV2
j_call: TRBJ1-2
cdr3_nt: TGTGCCAGCAGTGACGGGGTCCTCTATGGCTACACCTTC
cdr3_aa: CASSDGVLYGYTF

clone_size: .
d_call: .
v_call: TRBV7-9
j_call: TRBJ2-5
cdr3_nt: TGTGCCAGCAGCCCCGGACACGTTCAAGAGACCCAGTACTTC
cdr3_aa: CASSPGHVQETQYF

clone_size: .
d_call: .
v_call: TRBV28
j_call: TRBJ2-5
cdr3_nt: TGTGCCAGCAGTGTGGGACTTCAAGAGACCCAGTACTTC
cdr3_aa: CASSVGLQETQYF

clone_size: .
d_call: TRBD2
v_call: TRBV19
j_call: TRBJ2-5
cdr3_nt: TGTGCCAGTAGTATAGGGGCGGGGGGCCGCCGAGAGACCCAGTACTTC
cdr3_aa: CASSIGAGGRRETQYF

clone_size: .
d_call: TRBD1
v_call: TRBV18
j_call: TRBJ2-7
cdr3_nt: TGTGCCAGCTCACCGACGGACAGGTCCTACGAGCAGTACTTC
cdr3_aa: CASSPTDRSYEQYF

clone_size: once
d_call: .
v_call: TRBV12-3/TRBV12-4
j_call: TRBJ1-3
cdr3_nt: TGTGCCAGCAGTCCAGGGCCTGGAAACACCATATATTTT
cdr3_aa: CASSPGPGNTIYF